This entry lists 6 T cell receptor beta chains sequenced from one sample in a study of blood T cell repertoires in COVID-19. TCRdb's copy holds only in-frame clones and misses some; the assay was immunoSEQ multiplex PCR. The data show around 210,000 clones, with approximately 85% seen just once and more than 4.5% held by the top ten. Sequenced material: peripheral blood. These receptors all come from a man aged 45-60 years with COVID-19, enrolled during active disease.

This sequence joins TRBV28 and TRBJ2-5; D possibly corresponds to TRBD2 (5 bases). The CDR3 loop spans 14 amino acids. V dropped 5 bases and J dropped 1 base, with 11 bases sitting between them. Germline CDR1 reads MDHEN; CDR2 reads SYDVKM. CDR3 in amino acids: CASSPFGLQETQYF. The CDR3 DNA is TGTGCCAGCAGTCCTTTCGGACTCCAAGAGACCCAGTACTTC.

This chain joins TRBV18 and TRBJ1-1, with 7 bases matching TRBD1. In germline, CDR1 is KGHSH, CDR2 LQKENI. The CDR3 covers 13 residues. Trimming cost V 3 bases and J 9 bases; bases outside gene matches: 7. The CDR3 reads CASSPYTGDQAFF. CDR3 nucleotide sequence: TGTGCCAGCTCACCTTACACAGGGGATCAAGCTTTCTTT.

The V and J genes are TRBV6-5 and TRBJ2-7; TRBD1 agrees at 7 bases. Germline V lookup: CDR1 MNHEY, CDR2 SVGAGI. The trim removed 6 bases at V and 6 bases at J, leaving 5 bases unmatched. The CDR3 is 12 amino acids. CDR3 DNA: TGTGCCAGCAGGCCGACAGGGCCCGAGCAGTACTTC. As protein: CASRPTGPEQYF.

V gene TRBV9 combines with J gene TRBJ1-5; TRBD1 matches 7 bases. With 1 base clipped from V and 4 bases from J, the junction kept 5 bases outside the gene matches. CDR1 and CDR2 from the germline V gene are SGDLS and YYNGEE. This CDR3 has 15 residues. CDR3 sequence (DNA): TGTGCCAGCAGCGTAACCGGACAGGAAAATCAGCCCCAGCATTTT. Its protein is CASSVTGQENQPQHF.

The chain combines TRBV10-3 with TRBJ1-4; TRBD1 matches at 8 bases. Unmatched junction bases numbered 6, after V lost 0 bases and J lost 6 bases. Germline V CDR1 and CDR2: ENHRY, SYGVKD. The CDR3 is made up of 16 amino acids. CDR3 sequence: CAISESGTGGDEKLFF. DNA for the CDR3: TGTGCCATCAGTGAGTCTGGAACAGGGGGAGATGAAAAACTGTTTTTT.

V gene TRBV27 combines with J gene TRBJ2-1, with 7 bases identical to TRBD2. V was pared by 5 bases and J by 1 base, with 8 bases of the junction left unmatched. Germline values: CDR1 MNHEY, CDR2 SMNVEV (reference sequence). The CDR3 covers 16 residues. The CDR3: CASSPDWGGSYNEQFF. The CDR3 nucleotides are TGTGCCAGCAGTCCCGACTGGGGGGGTTCCTACAATGAGCAGTTCTTC.